The present T cell receptor (beta chain) was sequenced within a study of T cells after yellow fever vaccination. Making TCR cDNA involved 5'RACE template switching, which added UMIs and a universal primer site. TCRdb processed the 5' RACE reads anew with MiXCR; each CDR3 protein has one entry. The sample carries some 600,000 distinct CDR3 sequences, 17% recorded once. Germline V lookup: CDR1 SGHTA, CDR2 FQGNSA. V gave up 0 bases and J gave up 7 bases, with 7 bases separating them. This CDR3 is built from 12 residues. This TCR came from a man aged 18 to 35 who received the YFV17D yellow fever vaccine. The sample in question was PBMCs, obtained 5 to 6 days after the first yellow fever vaccination. The chain links TRBV7-2 to TRBJ2-7; a possible D gene is TRBD2 (5 bases). Here the CDR3 reads CASSLARGEQYF. The CDR3 DNA sequence: TGTGCCAGCAGCTTAGCCCGGGGAGAGCAGTACTTC.